This T cell receptor beta chain was sequenced during a study of shared clonotypes between healthy human individuals. The donors were all Caucasian adults (living in Nashville, Tennessee). This clone was seen once. The method was immunoSEQ multiplex PCR; TCRdb's version includes in-frame clones alone and lacks a portion of them. The table records a few million clones, around nine tenths of them present only once. The germline gives CDR1 MNHEY, CDR2 SVGAGI. This CDR3 is built from 15 residues. After removal of 6 bases from V and 2 bases from J, the junction contained 7 bases not matched to a gene. This sequence joins TRBV6-5 and TRBJ2-7; 10 positions match TRBD1. Sequencing input: naive CD4+ T cells sorted from blood. Subset indicated: CD45RA+ positively selected. This sequence originates from a man in his late teens or twenties in good health. The CDR3 nucleotides read TGTGCCAGCAGGCCCCGGGACAGGGGCACCTACGAGCAGTACTTC. It specifies CASRPRDRGTYEQYF.